What follows is one T cell receptor beta chain and its context. The CDR3 contains 14 residues. The V gene end was trimmed by 2 bases and the J gene end by 4 bases; junction bases not matched to a gene: 4. Looked up from germline, CDR1 is SGHTA and CDR2 is FQGNSA. The data derive from a study of OX40 agonist ivuxolimab in advanced cancers. Study background: Patient treatment consisted of intravenous ivuxolimab administration every 2 weeks at 0.01 to 10 mg/kg.

Data came from immunoSEQ multiplex PCR; TCRdb stores just in-frame clones and leaves some out. The sample lists 70,000 to 80,000 clones; roughly 90% were seen once. The genes are TRBV7-2 and TRBJ1-2, with 7 bases matching TRBD1. Material: CD4+ or CD8+ T cells sorted from blood, obtained in a trial of the OX40 agonist ivuxolimab. The TCR was taken from an adult with an advanced solid tumor such as melanoma, head and neck, liver or kidney cancer. CDR3 loop: CASSLRQGGYGYTF. CDR3 DNA sequence: TGTGCCAGCAGCTTAAGGCAGGGGGGCTATGGCTACACCTTC.